These 24 T cell receptor beta chains originate from one sample sequenced in a study of Graves' ophthalmopathy and Graves' hyperthyroidism. Investigators amplified TCR beta CDR3 regions from RNA transcripts. The first-round RT-PCR employed HTBI primers together with the Qiagen OneStep RT-PCR kit. A multiplex PCR was then performed as the second round. TCRdb re-called the multiplex PCR reads with MiXCR, one entry per CDR3 protein. This table has hundreds of thousands of distinct CDR3 sequences, just over 40% appearing once. Sequences were obtained from peripheral blood. Every receptor here comes from an adult man with Graves' ophthalmopathy.

V gene TRBV27 combines with J gene TRBJ1-1; D not resolved. This CDR3 has 13 amino acids. Trimming stripped 5 bases from V and 4 bases from J, with 11 bases between. The germline CDR1 and CDR2 sequences are MNHEY and SMNVEV (reference sequence). CDR3 region: CASSRAGLTEAFF. The DNA of the CDR3 is TGTGCCAGCAGTCGGGCCGGACTCACTGAAGCTTTCTTT.

A few counts support this clonotype. The V and J genes are TRBV6-1 and TRBJ2-5; 16 bases match TRBD2. Trimming took 3 bases from V and 2 from J; bases not matched to a gene: 3. CDR1 and CDR2 from the germline V gene are MNHNS and SASEGT. The CDR3 is made up of 17 amino acids. This chain's CDR3 is CASSEGLAGGIQETQYF. CDR3 in DNA: TGTGCCAGCAGTGAGGGACTAGCGGGAGGGATTCAAGAGACCCAGTACTTC.

The table lists this clonotype with many counts. The genes are TRBV20-1 and TRBJ2-7, with D perhaps TRBD2 (6 bases). V was cut by 6 bases and J by 6 bases, with 18 bases left in between. This CDR3 comprises 13 residues. Germline-derived CDR1 and CDR2 are DFQATT and SNEGSKA (reference sequence). This chain's CDR3 is CSARGGLATEQYF. The CDR3 DNA follows: TGCAGTGCCCGGGGTGGCCTAGCGACCGAGCAGTACTTC.

This clonotype came up a few times. The rearrangement links TRBV6-5 to TRBJ1-1; D call uncertain. The length of the CDR3 is 13 residues. Germline V CDR1 and CDR2: MNHEY, SVGAGI. V gave up 4 bases and J gave up 3 bases, with 9 bases separating them. The DNA for the CDR3 is TGTGCCAGCAGTTTCAATTGGGACACTGAAGCTTTCTTT. It is translated as CASSFNWDTEAFF.

V is TRBV29-1 and J is TRBJ2-5, with D perhaps assigned TRBD1 or TRBD2 (5 bases each). The CDR3 runs to 13 residues. The V gene's germline CDR1 is SQVTM and CDR2 ANQGSEA. Between the trimmed V and J ends, which lost 8 bases and 3 bases, there was a span of 16 bases. CDR3 amino acids: CSTMTGGEETQYF. The CDR3 nucleotides read TGCAGCACGATGACTGGGGGAGAAGAGACCCAGTACTTC.

Turning to this clonotype: Since a much larger clone is just one base distant, this may be a read error. CDR3 protein: CASSFLRGQETQDF. CDR3 bases: TGTGCCAGCAGTTTCCTCCGGGGCCAAGAGACCCAGGACTTC. The rearrangement uses TRBV12-5 and TRBJ2-5; tentatively, D is TRBD1 or TRBD2 (5 bases each). Germline V CDR1 and CDR2: LGHNT, FRNRAP. The CDR3 extends over 14 amino acids.

This chain uses TRBV7-9 with TRBJ2-7; 9 bases fit TRBD1. V was clipped by 5 bases and J by 6 bases; unmatched bases: 2. The CDR3 consists of 12 residues. Germline lookup yields CDR1 SEHNR and CDR2 FQNEAQ (reference sequence). CDR3 sequence: CASSQGQGEQYF. In DNA form, the CDR3 reads TGTGCCAGCAGCCAGGGACAGGGCGAGCAGTACTTC.

DNA for the CDR3: TGTGCCACCTCAATTGGACAGGGGTCGACCGGGGAGCTGTTTTTT. This sequence encodes CATSIGQGSTGELFF. The V call is TRBV10-3, the J call TRBJ2-2; 9 positions match TRBD1. In germline, CDR1 is ENHRY, CDR2 SYGVKD. Unmatched junction bases numbered 11, after V lost 10 bases and J lost 5 bases. The CDR3 covers 15 residues.

This clonotype was recorded at least ten times. This sequence joins TRBV10-3 and TRBJ2-5; tentative D call: TRBD1 (5 bases). Trimming left V 10 bases short and J 6 bases short, with 18 bases between. The CDR3 runs to 13 residues. In germline, CDR1 is ENHRY, CDR2 SYGVKD. The chain's CDR3 is CASRVSRVQTQYF. CDR3 DNA: TGTGCCAGCAGGGTGAGCCGGGTTCAGACCCAGTACTTC.

The chain links TRBV6-6 to TRBJ2-7; D is ambiguous. V was pared by 5 bases and J by 5 bases, with 10 bases between. The CDR3 spans 12 residues. CDR1 is MNHNY, CDR2 SVGAGI, per germline (reference sequence). CDR3 DNA: TGTGCCAGCAGTCCCCTAGAGGACGAGCAGTACTTC. This sequence encodes CASSPLEDEQYF.

This rearrangement joins TRBV25-1 to TRBJ1-2, with D perhaps TRBD1 (6 bases). The CDR3 covers 13 residues. The germline V gene has CDR1 MGHDK and CDR2 SYGVNS. The V end was cut by 0 bases, the J end by 6 bases, with 8 bases between. CDR3 DNA: TGTGCCAGCAGTGAATATAGGGGGGATGGCTACACCTTC. Encoded protein: CASSEYRGDGYTF.

With regard to this clonotype: Likely a read error: the CDR3 ends without its conserved phenylalanine or tryptophan. The gene calls are TRBV10-1 and TRBJ2-7; D is ambiguous. The V gene lost 6 bases and the J gene lost 0 bases, with 15 bases spanning the gap. The CDR3 spans 15 residues. Germline lookup yields CDR1 WNHNN and CDR2 SYGVQD (reference sequence). In DNA, the CDR3 is TGCGCCAGCAGCGTAGAGCCAGCGAGCTCCTACGAGCAGTACCTC. Translation gives CASSVEPASSYEQYL.

The V and J genes are TRBV7-3 and TRBJ2-3; D is perhaps TRBD1 (5 bases). This CDR3 has 13 residues. V was cut by 4 bases and J by 4 bases, with 9 bases left in between. Germline assignment: CDR1 SGHTA and CDR2 FQGTGA. The CDR3 protein is CASSSTGSDTQYF. The CDR3 DNA sequence: TGTGCCAGCAGCTCAACAGGTTCAGATACGCAGTATTTT.

The genes are TRBV20-1 and TRBJ1-1; the D is unclear. This CDR3 has 9 residues. The V gene's germline CDR1 is DFQATT and CDR2 SNEGSKA (reference sequence). The DNA of the CDR3 is TGCAGCCCGCACGATGAAGCTTTCTTT. Encoded protein: CSPHDEAFF.

A remark on this clonotype: A much bigger clone sits one base away, suggesting this may be a read error. The conserved phenylalanine or tryptophan is not found at the CDR3 terminus, so this likely reflects a read error. The CDR3 spells CASSQIGQSQETQYC. CDR3 bases: TGCGCCAGCAGCCAGATCGGACAGAGCCAAGAGACCCAGTACTGC. V usage is TRBV7-2 and J usage is TRBJ2-5; a possible D gene is TRBD1 (6 bases). CDR1 and CDR2 (germline): SGHTA, FQGNSA. The CDR3 is made up of 15 amino acids.

The rearrangement uses TRBV7-9 and TRBJ2-5; the D call may be TRBD1 or TRBD2 (6 bases each). From germline, CDR1 is SEHNR and CDR2 FQNEAQ (reference sequence). This CDR3 contains 16 residues. The germline V and J ends were trimmed by 9 bases and 5 bases, with 25 bases remaining between them. CDR3 residues: CASSPKNPGGQETQYF. The DNA for the CDR3 is TGTGCCAGTAGTCCGAAAAACCCTGGGGGGCAGGAGACCCAGTACTTC.

This clonotype was recorded many times. The rearrangement links TRBV11-2 to TRBJ2-7, with 10 bases that match TRBD2. Trimming removed 4 bases from V and 3 bases from J; junction bases left unmatched: 6. Germline V gene sequence: CDR1 SGHAT, CDR2 FQNNGV. This CDR3 contains 15 residues. The CDR3 here is CASSSLAGSIYEQYF. CDR3 nucleotides: TGTGCCAGCAGCTCACTAGCGGGATCGATCTACGAGCAGTACTTC.

J is TRBJ2-3 and V is TRBV7-9; D not certain. V gave up 6 bases and J gave up 6 bases, with 10 bases separating them. CDR1 SEHNR and CDR2 FQNEAQ come from the germline V gene (reference sequence). The CDR3 loop spans 12 amino acids. CDR3 coding DNA: TGTGCCAGCAGGGACGTATCGGATACGCAGTATTTT. Protein: CASRDVSDTQYF. Full variable domain (missing parts from reference TRBV7-9 and TRBJ2-3): DTGVSQNPRHKITKRGQNVTFRCDPISEHNRLYWYRQTLGQGPEFLTYFQNEAQLEKSRLLSDRFSAERPKGSFSTLEIQRTEQGDSAMYLCASRDVSDTQYFGPGTRLTVL.

This clonotype was detected ten times or more. The chain recombines TRBV19 with TRBJ2-1; D remains unclear. The CDR3 extends over 13 amino acids. The V end was cut by 6 bases, the J end by 4 bases, with 10 bases between. CDR1 and CDR2 (germline): LNHDA, SQIVND (reference sequence). CDR3 region: CASRPGRYNEQFF. CDR3 DNA sequence: TGTGCCAGTAGGCCGGGTCGGTACAATGAGCAGTTCTTC. Variable domain in full (rest from reference TRBV19 and TRBJ2-1): DGGITQSPKYLFRKEGQNVTLSCEQNLNHDAMYWYRQDPGQGLRLIYYSQIVNDFQKGDIAEGYSVSREKKESFPLTVTSAQKNPTAFYLCASRPGRYNEQFFGPGTRLTVL.

The CDR3 here is CASRRGQGQETQYF. The CDR3 DNA reads TGTGCCAGCAGACGGGGACAGGGCCAAGAGACCCAGTACTTC. The chain carries TRBV12-3 or TRBV12-4 and TRBJ2-5; 9 nucleotides align to TRBD1. The junction had 3 bases not matched to a gene; V was cut back by 6 bases and J by 1 base. The length of the CDR3 is 14 residues.

As regards this clonotype: One end of the junction does not line up with germline, which may come from a read error. The V and J genes are TRBV7-2 and TRBJ1-6, with 7 bases lining up with TRBD1. This CDR3 contains 16 residues. Germline assignment: CDR1 SGHTA and CDR2 FQGNSA. CDR3 sequence reads: CASSQDAGGQYSPLHF. Written as DNA, the CDR3 is TGCGCCAGCAGCCAAGATGCGGGGGGACAGTATTCACCCCTCCACTTT.

The V call is TRBV2, the J call TRBJ1-2; 10 nucleotides align to TRBD1. This CDR3 has 14 amino acids. Germline CDR1 reads SNHLY; CDR2 reads FYNNEI. Losses at the gene ends were 5 bases for V and 9 bases for J; bases not matched to a gene: 9. As DNA, the CDR3 is TGTGCCAGCAGTTCCGGGACAGGGGTAGGAAGCTACACCTTC. Residues: CASSSGTGVGSYTF.

This clonotype was seen repeatedly, ten times or more. The chain uses TRBV24-1 and TRBJ2-7; 8 bases align to TRBD1. The CDR3 has 14 amino acids. From germline, CDR1 is KGHDR and CDR2 SFDVKD. Trimming removed 4 bases from V and 0 bases from J; junction bases left unmatched: 1. CDR3 region: CATSEGTGSYEQYF. The CDR3 DNA is TGTGCCACCAGTGAGGGGACAGGCTCCTACGAGCAGTACTTC.

This clonotype came up a few times. V and J are TRBV20-1 and TRBJ1-1, with D tentatively TRBD1 (5 bases). Germline V lookup: CDR1 DFQATT, CDR2 SNEGSKA (reference sequence). Trimming removed 3 bases from V and 5 bases from J, with 19 bases in between. This CDR3 comprises 15 residues. The CDR3 coding sequence is TGCAGTGCTAGTCAAGCCACTCGGGGGTTAACTGAAGCTTTCTTT. It is translated as CSASQATRGLTEAFF.